This entry lists 9 T cell receptor beta chains sequenced from one sample in a study of cytomegalovirus exposure and HLA in healthy donors (TCRdb year 2017). Receptor amplification or capture employed the immunoSEQ multiplex PCR assay. The multiplex PCR relied on a mix of 60 forward primers for TCR Vbeta segments and 13 reverse primers for TCR Jbeta segments. TCRdb's version of the immuneACCESS table is confined to in-frame rearrangements and falls short of the full clone set. An unresolved V gene accounts for under half of the shortfall where checked; the remainder is of unknown origin. The sample table holds roughly 200,000 clones, of which 79% were seen once. The ten largest make up 0.69% of the sample. The sequenced sample was PBMCs. The source of these receptors is a woman aged 40-49 years in good health and CMV-seronegative.

This chain joins TRBV25-1 and TRBJ2-1; 9 bases map to TRBD1. This CDR3 is built from 14 residues. Germline V lookup: CDR1 MGHDK, CDR2 SYGVNS. V was clipped by 4 bases and J by 7 bases; unmatched bases: 5. For the CDR3, the DNA is TGTGCCAGCAGTGGGGGACAGGGTAAAAATGAGCAGTTCTTC. This encodes CASSGGQGKNEQFF.

J is TRBJ2-2 and V is TRBV5-1; the D is unclear. Trimming stripped 0 bases from V and 4 bases from J, with 7 bases between. Germline assignment: CDR1 SGHRS and CDR2 YFSETQ. The CDR3 loop spans 14 amino acids. The CDR3 DNA is TGCGCCAGCAGCTTGGAAGTAGTCACCGGGGAGCTGTTTTTT. Translating it yields CASSLEVVTGELFF.

The chain couples TRBV27 to TRBJ1-2; 7 bases match TRBD1. This CDR3 has 17 residues. Trimming took 4 bases from V and 4 from J; bases not matched to a gene: 15. Per the germline V gene, CDR1 is MNHEY and CDR2 is SMNVEV (reference sequence). The CDR3 bases are TGTGCCAGCAGTTCCCGCCCAGGACAGGTTTCCCTCTATGGCTACACCTTC. It is translated as CASSSRPGQVSLYGYTF.

This rearrangement joins TRBV9 to TRBJ2-5, with D possibly being TRBD2 (6 bases). CDR1 and CDR2 (germline): SGDLS, YYNGEE. CDR3 length: 15 amino acids. The V and J ends lost 0 bases and 3 bases respectively, with 12 bases between them. The CDR3 spells CASSVALAPEETQYF. The CDR3 coding sequence is TGTGCCAGCAGCGTAGCGCTAGCGCCGGAAGAGACCCAGTACTTC.

The chain carries TRBV15 and TRBJ1-5, with a possible D match to TRBD1 (6 bases). This CDR3 comprises 16 residues. Germline CDR1 reads LNHNV; CDR2 reads YYDKDF (reference sequence). V gave up 5 bases and J gave up 3 bases, with 17 bases separating them. This CDR3 reads CATSRGPGTLNQPQHF. The CDR3 nucleotides read TGTGCCACCAGCCGAGGGCCCGGGACACTCAATCAGCCCCAGCATTTT.

This clone was detected only once. The chain couples TRBV5-1 to TRBJ2-5; D perhaps matches TRBD1 (6 bases). The germline V and J ends were trimmed by 4 bases and 4 bases, with 23 bases remaining between them. The germline gives CDR1 SGHRS, CDR2 YFSETQ. CDR3 length: 17 residues. This CDR3 is CASSRFIPGQIGETQYF. The CDR3 DNA sequence: TGCGCCAGCAGCCGTTTCATTCCGGGACAAATAGGAGAGACCCAGTACTTC.

The chain has TRBV29-1 and TRBJ2-7; the match to TRBD1 covers 12 bases. This CDR3 comprises 14 residues. Per germline, CDR1 SQVTM and CDR2 ANQGSEA. The V gene end was trimmed by 7 bases and the J gene end by 5 bases; junction bases not matched to a gene: 9. CDR3 sequence reads: CSAVGDRGRDEQYF. The CDR3, as DNA: TGCAGCGCGGTGGGGGACAGGGGGCGCGACGAGCAGTACTTC.

The genes are TRBV30 and TRBJ1-1; D not certain. The V end lost 2 bases, the J end lost 0 bases, and 7 bases lay between the germline ends. The CDR3 extends over 13 amino acids. The germline CDR1 and CDR2 sequences are GTSNPN and SVGIG (reference sequence). The CDR3 loop is CAWSMEVNTEAFF. The CDR3 bases are TGTGCCTGGAGTATGGAGGTGAACACTGAAGCTTTCTTT. The entire variable domain, with the rest obtained from reference TRBV30 and TRBJ1-1, is as follows: SQTIHQWPATLVQPVGSPLSLECTVEGTSNPNLYWYRQAAGRGLQLLFYSVGIGQISSEVPQNLSASRPQDRQFILSSKKLLLSDSGFYLCAWSMEVNTEAFFGQGTRLTVV.

V is TRBV6-6 and J is TRBJ2-1, with D maybe TRBD2 (5 bases). CDR3 length equals 14 residues. The germline V and J ends were trimmed by 7 bases and 5 bases, with 15 bases remaining between them. Per germline, CDR1 MNHNY and CDR2 SVGAGI (reference sequence). The CDR3 loop reads CASTPLGGNNEQFF. The CDR3 DNA is TGTGCCAGCACCCCCCTCGGAGGAAACAATGAGCAGTTCTTC.